This TCR beta chain was sequenced in a study of identical twins. CDR1 is SGHTA, CDR2 FQGNSA, per germline. CDR3 size: 14 residues. With 1 base removed from V and 7 bases from J, the gap between germline ends came to 13 bases. TCRdb itself ran the 5' RACE reads through MiXCR, one entry per CDR3 protein. The sample lists roughly 1,500,000 distinct CDR3 sequences, more than 30% occurring once. The TCR sequence derives from a newborn girl in good health. V gene TRBV7-2 combines with J gene TRBJ1-2, with a weak D call TRBD1 (6 bases). Source material: cord blood. CDR3 coding DNA: TGTGCCAGCAGCTTAGAGAACAGGGTTGGTGGCTACACCTTC. It encodes CASSLENRVGGYTF.